The 3 T cell receptor beta chains below all came from one sample that was sequenced in a study of T-cell memory formation after mild COVID-19. TCRdb reprocessed the 5' RACE reads with MiXCR, giving one entry per CDR3 protein. The data show some 340,000 distinct CDR3 sequences, over 10% seen once. Sequenced: PBMCs or a T cell subset sorted from them (not recorded which). These receptors were collected from a man between 18 and 35 years old who had mild COVID-19 (a few samples of this study predate the infection). Cell type and time point are not known.

This clonotype showed up just a few times. CDR3 sequence: CASSFRDRLGTDTQYF. CDR3 bases: TGTGCCAGCAGCTTCAGGGACAGACTTGGCACAGATACGCAGTATTTT. The chain links TRBV7-9 to TRBJ2-3; TRBD1 matches 7 bases. Germline V gene sequence: CDR1 SEHNR, CDR2 FQNEAQ (reference sequence). The ends lost 3 bases at V and 1 base at J; junction bases unmatched: 7. The length of the CDR3 is 16 residues. Drawing the rest from reference TRBV7-9 and TRBJ2-3, the complete variable domain is DTGVSQNPRHKITKRGQNVTFRCDPISEHNRLYWYRQTLGQGPEFLTYFQNEAQLEKSRLLSDRFSAERPKGSFSTLEIQRTEQGDSAMYLCASSFRDRLGTDTQYFGPGTRLTVL.

The chain carries TRBV7-2 and TRBJ2-5; D could derive from TRBD1 or TRBD2 (6 bases each). This CDR3 contains 14 residues. Germline V lookup: CDR1 SGHTA, CDR2 FQGNSA. The ends were cut back, 3 bases at V and 5 bases at J, with 13 bases in the middle. CDR3 sequence (DNA): TGTGCCAGCAGCTTTGGGGGGCCGGGGGAGACCCAGTACTTC. Translating gives CASSFGGPGETQYF.

This chain links TRBV6-4 with TRBJ2-2; D is unclear. Germline assignment: CDR1 MRHNA and CDR2 SNTAGT. CDR3 length: 14 residues. V gave up 0 bases and J gave up 6 bases, with 8 bases separating them. As DNA, the CDR3 is TGTGCCAGCAGTGACTCGAACAGCGCCGGGGAGCTGTTTTTT. It translates to CASSDSNSAGELFF.